Listed below are T cell receptor beta chains from one sample, sequenced in a study of cytomegalovirus exposure and HLA in healthy donors. Profiling relied on immunoSEQ multiplex PCR, and the TCRdb table lists in-frame clones only, not all of them. Of fewer than 60,000 clones in the sample, about 70% were seen once. Sequenced material: PBMCs. Source of these receptors: a woman aged 45-65 years in good health and CMV-seropositive. Both conserved end residues are part of each CDR3. A D gene is named only where the DNA matches it firmly. Clone sizes are given selectively: once, few, many, or a class where the clone is expanded.

d_gene: TRBD1
j_gene: TRBJ2-1
abundance: -
len: 13
v_gene: TRBV29-1
CDR3aa: CSPGRGPYNEQFF
CDR3nt: TGCAGCCCTGGAAGGGGGCCCTACAATGAGCAGTTCTTC

d_gene: TRBD1
j_gene: TRBJ2-7
abundance: -
len: 15
v_gene: TRBV6-5
CDR3aa: CASSRPGQGYREQYF
CDR3nt: TGTGCCAGCAGTCGTCCGGGACAGGGCTACCGGGAGCAGTACTTC

d_gene: TRBD2
j_gene: TRBJ2-2
abundance: -
len: 14
v_gene: TRBV18
CDR3aa: CASFGTSQAGELFF
CDR3nt: TGTGCCAGCTTCGGGACTAGCCAGGCCGGGGAGCTGTTTTTT

d_gene: TRBD2
j_gene: TRBJ2-6
abundance: -
len: 18
v_gene: TRBV2
CDR3aa: CASSRILAGGPGANVLTF
CDR3nt: TGTGCCAGCAGTCGCATACTAGCGGGGGGGCCTGGGGCCAACGTCCTGACTTTC

d_gene: TRBD1
j_gene: TRBJ2-1
abundance: -
len: 16
v_gene: TRBV7-9
CDR3aa: CASAEGVTGGRDEQFF
CDR3nt: TGTGCCAGCGCAGAAGGAGTAACAGGGGGGCGTGATGAGCAGTTCTTC

d_gene: -
j_gene: TRBJ1-5
abundance: -
len: 13
v_gene: TRBV18
CDR3aa: CASSQQDNQPQHF
CDR3nt: TGTGCCAGCTCACAACAGGATAATCAGCCCCAGCATTTT

d_gene: TRBD1
j_gene: TRBJ2-1
abundance: few
len: 14
v_gene: TRBV27
CDR3aa: CASSLSGTVNEQFF
CDR3nt: TGTGCCAGCAGTCTTTCCGGGACAGTCAATGAGCAGTTCTTC

d_gene: -
j_gene: TRBJ1-1
abundance: few
len: 15
v_gene: TRBV28
CDR3aa: CASSSQTVGRNVAFF
CDR3nt: TGTGCCAGCAGTTCCCAGACAGTGGGTAGGAATGTTGCTTTCTTT

d_gene: -
j_gene: TRBJ1-1
abundance: -
len: 14
v_gene: TRBV6-5
CDR3aa: CASRAGTTVREAFF
CDR3nt: TGTGCCAGCAGGGCTGGGACAACGGTCCGTGAAGCTTTCTTT

d_gene: -
j_gene: TRBJ2-7
abundance: -
len: 15
v_gene: TRBV7-2
CDR3aa: CASSFLPSGAYEQYF
CDR3nt: TGTGCCAGCAGCTTCCTCCCCTCGGGGGCCTACGAGCAGTACTTC

d_gene: TRBD1
j_gene: TRBJ2-1
abundance: -
len: 15
v_gene: TRBV7-2
CDR3aa: CASSPGQGYVHEQFF
CDR3nt: TGTGCCAGCAGCCCGGGACAGGGGTACGTGCATGAGCAGTTCTTC

d_gene: -
j_gene: TRBJ2-3
abundance: -
len: 14
v_gene: TRBV6-4
CDR3aa: CASSAAGDTDTQYF
CDR3nt: TGTGCCAGCAGTGCGGCAGGGGACACAGATACGCAGTATTTT

d_gene: TRBD1
j_gene: TRBJ1-4
abundance: once
len: 14
v_gene: TRBV5-4
CDR3aa: CASSSGTAQEKLFF
CDR3nt: TGTGCCAGCAGCTCCGGGACAGCACAAGAAAAACTGTTTTTT

d_gene: TRBD2
j_gene: TRBJ2-7
abundance: -
len: 13
v_gene: TRBV28
CDR3aa: CASLAGGSYEQYF
CDR3nt: TGTGCCAGCCTGGCGGGGGGTTCCTACGAGCAGTACTTC

d_gene: -
j_gene: TRBJ2-7
abundance: -
len: 12
v_gene: TRBV5-6
CDR3aa: CASQAGDYEQYF
CDR3nt: TGTGCCAGCCAGGCAGGTGATTACGAGCAGTACTTC

d_gene: -
j_gene: TRBJ1-6
abundance: -
len: 14
v_gene: TRBV2
CDR3aa: CASLDGDLNSPLHF
CDR3nt: TGTGCCAGCCTAGACGGGGATTTAAATTCACCCCTCCACTTT

d_gene: TRBD1
j_gene: TRBJ1-6
abundance: -
len: 15
v_gene: TRBV25-1
CDR3aa: CASSELGQGNSPLHF
CDR3nt: TGTGCCAGCAGTGAACTGGGACAGGGGAATTCACCCCTCCACTTT

d_gene: TRBD1
j_gene: TRBJ1-1
abundance: few
len: 15
v_gene: TRBV11-3
CDR3aa: CASSLDGTGNTEAFF
CDR3nt: TGTGCCAGCAGCTTAGACGGGACAGGGAACACTGAAGCTTTCTTT

d_gene: -
j_gene: TRBJ1-1
abundance: -
len: 13
v_gene: TRBV19
CDR3aa: CASILTGDTEAFF
CDR3nt: TGTGCCAGTATCCTGACAGGAGACACTGAAGCTTTCTTT

d_gene: TRBD2
j_gene: TRBJ2-3
abundance: -
len: 16
v_gene: TRBV5-4
CDR3aa: CASSFKLAGSTDTQYF
CDR3nt: TGTGCCAGCAGCTTCAAACTAGCGGGAAGCACAGATACGCAGTATTTT

d_gene: TRBD1
j_gene: TRBJ1-3
abundance: -
len: 15
v_gene: TRBV9
CDR3aa: CASSPTGGGGNTIYF
CDR3nt: TGTGCCAGCAGCCCAACAGGGGGAGGTGGAAACACCATATATTTT

d_gene: TRBD2
j_gene: TRBJ2-3
abundance: -
len: 15
v_gene: TRBV30
CDR3aa: CAWDHSGRGGDTQYF
CDR3nt: TGTGCCTGGGACCATAGCGGGAGGGGAGGGGATACGCAGTATTTT

d_gene: TRBD1
j_gene: TRBJ2-1
abundance: -
len: 14
v_gene: TRBV7-2
CDR3aa: CASSSGQGWIEQFF
CDR3nt: TGTGCCAGCAGCTCGGGACAGGGATGGATTGAGCAGTTCTTC

d_gene: -
j_gene: TRBJ1-1
abundance: few
len: 15
v_gene: TRBV19
CDR3aa: CASSMYRASGTEAFF
CDR3nt: TGTGCCAGTAGTATGTACAGGGCATCCGGCACTGAAGCTTTCTTT

d_gene: TRBD1
j_gene: TRBJ1-5
abundance: -
len: 16
v_gene: TRBV19
CDR3aa: CASSTDRGRRGQPQHF
CDR3nt: TGTGCCAGTAGTACGGACAGGGGGCGCCGGGGACAGCCCCAGCATTTT

d_gene: TRBD2
j_gene: TRBJ2-7
abundance: -
len: 15
v_gene: TRBV5-4
CDR3aa: CASTPIGGREDEQYF
CDR3nt: TGTGCCAGCACCCCCATCGGCGGGAGGGAGGACGAGCAGTACTTC

d_gene: -
j_gene: TRBJ1-1
abundance: -
len: 13
v_gene: TRBV7-6
CDR3aa: CASSLEAGAEAFF
CDR3nt: TGTGCCAGCAGCTTAGAGGCAGGGGCGGAGGCTTTCTTT

d_gene: -
j_gene: TRBJ1-1
abundance: -
len: 11
v_gene: TRBV29-1
CDR3aa: CSVVRGGPAFF
CDR3nt: TGCAGCGTTGTGAGGGGGGGGCCGGCTTTCTTT

d_gene: TRBD1
j_gene: TRBJ1-1
abundance: -
len: 17
v_gene: TRBV18
CDR3aa: CASSPVGQGRMGTEAFF
CDR3nt: TGTGCCAGCTCACCAGTAGGACAGGGAAGAATGGGCACTGAAGCTTTCTTT

d_gene: -
j_gene: TRBJ2-4
abundance: -
len: 15
v_gene: TRBV7-3
CDR3aa: CASSPSPTGMNIQYF
CDR3nt: TGTGCCAGCAGCCCTTCCCCCACGGGTATGAACATTCAGTACTTC

d_gene: TRBD1
j_gene: TRBJ2-3
abundance: few
len: 18
v_gene: TRBV5-8
CDR3aa: CASSSSGIRDSISDTQYF
CDR3nt: TGTGCCAGCAGCTCCTCTGGGATCCGGGACAGCATCTCAGATACGCAGTATTTT

d_gene: -
j_gene: TRBJ1-2
abundance: -
len: 16
v_gene: TRBV4-3
CDR3aa: CASSPSGGGLNYGYTF
CDR3nt: TGCGCCAGCAGCCCTTCCGGGGGGGGCCTGAACTATGGCTACACCTTC

d_gene: TRBD2
j_gene: TRBJ2-1
abundance: -
len: 16
v_gene: TRBV6-4
CDR3aa: CASSDSNRLAVHEQFF
CDR3nt: TGTGCCAGCAGTGACTCGAACCGACTAGCGGTACATGAGCAGTTCTTC

d_gene: -
j_gene: TRBJ1-1
abundance: -
len: 14
v_gene: TRBV7-3
CDR3aa: CASSFGPLGQEAFF
CDR3nt: TGTGCCAGCAGCTTCGGCCCCCTGGGACAAGAAGCTTTCTTT

d_gene: -
j_gene: TRBJ2-7
abundance: -
len: 12
v_gene: TRBV29-1
CDR3aa: CSVQPGSYEQYF
CDR3nt: TGCAGCGTTCAGCCAGGATCCTACGAGCAGTACTTC

d_gene: -
j_gene: TRBJ2-5
abundance: -
len: 14
v_gene: TRBV19
CDR3aa: CASSIGGSLETQYF
CDR3nt: TGTGCCAGTAGTATCGGAGGGAGCTTAGAGACCCAGTACTTC

d_gene: -
j_gene: TRBJ1-2
abundance: -
len: 15
v_gene: TRBV6-5
CDR3aa: CASSKLQIDEGGYTF
CDR3nt: TGTGCCAGCAGTAAGCTACAGATCGATGAGGGCGGCTACACCTTC